This T cell receptor beta chain was sequenced in a study of PD-1 blockade in mismatch repair-deficient tumors. Study details: Patients had about a dozen mismatch repair-deficient cancer types, all previously treated and progressing. Findings and limits, study-wide: After pembrolizumab, tumor-resident clones rose rapidly, then generally contracted before radiologic responses.

Data came from immunoSEQ multiplex PCR; TCRdb stores just in-frame clones and leaves some out. The sample includes 80,000 to 130,000 clones, about four fifths seen only once; the top ten take around 6.9%. TCR sequencing covered a few patients who responded to pembrolizumab. The CDR3 extends over 14 amino acids. Germline CDR1 is SSHAT and CDR2 is FNYEAQ (reference sequence). This clone has only a few counts. Its antigen is as yet unknown. At one boundary the junction diverges from the germline segment, which might be a read error. The receptor comes from an adult with mismatch repair-deficient cancer. This rearrangement joins TRBV7-7 to TRBJ1-4; TRBD1 might be the D (6 bases). The source material was peripheral blood, sampled approximately 35 weeks after starting pembrolizumab. This CDR3 is CASSSGQPNEKLFF. As DNA, the CDR3 is TGTGCTAGCAGCTCCGGACAGCCTAATGAAAAACTGTTTTTT.